This T cell receptor (beta chain) was captured in a study of vaccination and CD4 T cells after COVID-19. Study details: Convalescent patients gave post-COVID blood a median about 95 days post-diagnosis, range 35 to 161.

The treatment here: roughly nine-day PBMC culture with coronavirus spike peptide pools or control peptides (ViraFEST assay). Fresh replacement IL-2 medium substituted for half the medium on days 3 and 7. Sequencing of DNA taken from cultured CD4+ T cells relied on the Oncomine TCR Beta short-read assay. TCRdb fed the PCR reads into MiXCR, producing one record per CDR3 protein. The sample holds approximately 12,000 distinct CDR3 sequences, 20% seen once. V shed 3 bases and J shed 6 bases, with 14 bases lying between them. Germline-derived CDR1 and CDR2 are DFQATT and SNEGSKA (reference sequence). This CDR3 comprises 14 residues. This clonotype is deemed medium-sized. Antigen specificity is unknown.

The specimen was CD4+ T cells from blood, cultured in vitro, collected before SARS-CoV-2 vaccination. The origin of this receptor is a human donor who received a COVID-19 vaccine. V and J are TRBV20-1 and TRBJ2-2, with D perhaps being TRBD1 or TRBD2 (5 bases each). The CDR3 protein is CSASGEARAGELFF. The CDR3 nucleotides are TGCAGTGCTAGCGGGGAAGCCAGGGCCGGGGAGCTGTTTTTT.